This T cell receptor beta chain was sequenced in a study of blood T cell repertoires in COVID-19 (dated by TCRdb to the early 2020s). About the investigation overall: Recovered participants in ImmuneRACE Cohort 3 were defined as having two consecutive negative NP/OP PCR tests, clearance from a healthcare professional, or resolution of symptoms. Where HLA class I and class II types were available, the types were taken from metadata supplied by the sample provider, not from assay-based typing. Samples were obtained from the ongoing ImmuneRACE study (first 160 participants) and from 1,254 subjects provided by 6 global collaborators. Subjects who had been exposed to COVID-19, were actively infected with it, or had recovered from it provided the deeply sampled blood TCRbeta repertoires that made up the dataset. The repertoires were released in a freely available public database intended as a resource for research on the immune response to SARS-CoV-2. The material from the prospective study consisted of cDNA or gDNA derived from T cells, B-cell-depleted T cells, or PBMCs. Samples covering the acute and convalescent phases of COVID-19 were provided by collaborators in the United States, Italy and Spain. The sample metadata nearly always contained a de-identified subject ID, COVID-19 status, age in years and sex. What the study reported, not specific to this receptor: The quantity of clinical and demographic metadata differed by source and by participant and was supplied without curation.

The CDR3 measures 17 amino acids from cysteine to phenylalanine. Only CDR3 DNA remains: 51 bases, in frame from the first base. V is cut back by 4 bases and J by 1 base, with 10 bases in the junction unmatched. According to the germline V gene, CDR1 reads SGHRS and CDR2 reads YFSETQ. The immunoSEQ Assay, a bias-controlled multiplex PCR, was used to amplify TCRbeta CDR3 regions from genomic DNA. The source study handled its data this way. The number of nucleated cells in each sample was estimated from the amplification of reference gene primers within the assay. Sequence reads were collapsed and filtered to measure the absolute abundance of every unique TCRbeta CDR3 rearrangement. Productive Simpson clonality was computed per sample as the square root of Simpson's diversity index over productive rearrangements. TCRdb took this table from immuneACCESS and kept in-frame rearrangements with V and J called. Such tables lack part of the clones; where checked against another copy, unresolved V genes explain under half of the gap, and the rest is unexplained. The V and J calls and clone size are taken from that table; D and trimming were inferred from the DNA. The sample profile shows over 200,000 clones; about 86% of them were found once. Approximately 3.1% of the sample belongs to the ten largest clones.

For this clone: This clone's antigen is unknown. Nothing much larger sits one base from this clone, and base qualities are not available.

Participants in the prospective study were aged 18 to 89 years, lived in more than 20 United States geographic areas, and enrolled through a virtual design. In the prospective study, participants were assigned to cohorts based on the clinical history participants reported in a screening survey and a study questionnaire. In the prospective study, mobile phlebotomists collected whole blood, serum and a nasopharyngeal or oropharyngeal swab from each participant. Participants in the prospective study had the option to provide additional blood draws and questionnaires over a roughly 2-month period. Blood samples from the prospective study were shipped frozen or at room temperature prior to DNA extraction.

The V and J segments used are TRBV5-1 and TRBJ2-5, with 10 bases aligning to TRBD2. Input material: PBMCs or T cells enriched from blood (not recorded which). The sequence derives from a woman aged 50 to 60 in a cohort exposed to, infected with or recovered from COVID-19 (not recorded which). The CDR3 has the sequence CASSPGASGGTQETQYF. The nucleotide sequence reads as follows: TGCGCCAGCAGCCCCGGGGCTAGCGGGGGCACCCAAGAGACCCAGTACTTC.